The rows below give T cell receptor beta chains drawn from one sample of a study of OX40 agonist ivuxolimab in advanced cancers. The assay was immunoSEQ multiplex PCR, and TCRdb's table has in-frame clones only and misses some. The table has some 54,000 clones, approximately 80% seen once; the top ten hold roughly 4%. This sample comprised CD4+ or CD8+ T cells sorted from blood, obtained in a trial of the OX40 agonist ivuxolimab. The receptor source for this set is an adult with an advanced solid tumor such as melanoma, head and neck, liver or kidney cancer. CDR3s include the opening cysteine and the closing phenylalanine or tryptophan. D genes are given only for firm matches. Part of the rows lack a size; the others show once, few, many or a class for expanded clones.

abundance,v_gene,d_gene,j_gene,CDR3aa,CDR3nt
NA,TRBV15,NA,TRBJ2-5,CATPPYQGIETQYF,TGTGCCACCCCGCCGTACCAGGGTATAGAGACCCAGTACTTC
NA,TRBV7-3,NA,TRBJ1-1,CASSLSRAGTEAFF,TGTGCCAGCAGCTTAAGCAGGGCTGGAACTGAAGCTTTCTTT
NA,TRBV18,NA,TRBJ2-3,CASSRLDSDTQYF,TGTGCCAGCTCACGGCTCGATTCAGATACGCAGTATTTT
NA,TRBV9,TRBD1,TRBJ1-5,CASSAGTGRSNQPQHF,TGTGCCAGCAGCGCCGGGACAGGGCGTAGCAATCAGCCCCAGCATTTT
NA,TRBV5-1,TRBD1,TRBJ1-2,CASSQIDRGSEGYTF,TGCGCCAGCAGCCAGATCGACAGGGGCTCGGAAGGCTACACCTTC
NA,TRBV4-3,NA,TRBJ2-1,CASSQEIGSSSYNEQFF,TGCGCCAGCAGCCAAGAGATAGGGTCAAGCTCCTACAATGAGCAGTTCTTC
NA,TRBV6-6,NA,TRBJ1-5,CASSRAGTGNQPQHF,TGTGCCAGCAGTCGGGCCGGAACGGGGAATCAGCCCCAGCATTTT
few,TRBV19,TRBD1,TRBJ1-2,CASSISGQNNYGYTF,TGTGCCAGTAGTATTTCGGGACAGAACAACTATGGCTACACCTTC
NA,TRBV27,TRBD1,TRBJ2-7,CASSNRDRTYEQYF,TGTGCCAGCAGTAACCGGGACAGGACCTACGAGCAGTACTTC
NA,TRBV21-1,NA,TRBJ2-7,CASSNRDGSYEQYF,TGTGCCAGCAGCAACCGGGACGGCTCCTACGAGCAGTACTTC
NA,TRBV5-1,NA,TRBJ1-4,CASSSGQRATNEKLFF,TGCGCCAGCAGCTCGGGACAACGGGCAACTAATGAAAAACTGTTTTTT
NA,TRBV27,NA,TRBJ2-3,CASRRATDTQYF,TGTGCCAGCAGGAGAGCCACAGATACGCAGTATTTT